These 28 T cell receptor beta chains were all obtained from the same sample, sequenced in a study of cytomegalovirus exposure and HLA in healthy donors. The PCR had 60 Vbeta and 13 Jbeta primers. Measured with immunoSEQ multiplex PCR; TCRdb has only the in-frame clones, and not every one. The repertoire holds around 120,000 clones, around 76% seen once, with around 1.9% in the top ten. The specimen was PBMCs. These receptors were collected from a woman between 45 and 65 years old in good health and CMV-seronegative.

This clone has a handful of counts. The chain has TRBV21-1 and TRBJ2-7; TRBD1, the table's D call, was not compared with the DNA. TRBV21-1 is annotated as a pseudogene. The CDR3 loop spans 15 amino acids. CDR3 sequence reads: CASSKEGAEFYEQYV. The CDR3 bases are TGTGCCAGCAGCAAAGAGGGGGCGGAGTTCTACGAGCAGTACGTC.

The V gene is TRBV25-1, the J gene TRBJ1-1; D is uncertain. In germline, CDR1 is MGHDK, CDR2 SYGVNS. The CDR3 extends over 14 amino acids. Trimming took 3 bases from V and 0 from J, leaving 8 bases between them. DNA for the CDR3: TGTGCCAGCAGTGAGCCAGGAATGAACACTGAAGCTTTCTTT. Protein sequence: CASSEPGMNTEAFF.

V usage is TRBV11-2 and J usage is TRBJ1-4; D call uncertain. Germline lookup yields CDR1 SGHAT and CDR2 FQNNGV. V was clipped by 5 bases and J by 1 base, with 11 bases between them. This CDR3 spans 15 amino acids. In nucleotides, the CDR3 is TGTGCCAGCAGCCAACTGGGAGAAACTAATGAAAAACTGTTTTTT. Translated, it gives CASSQLGETNEKLFF. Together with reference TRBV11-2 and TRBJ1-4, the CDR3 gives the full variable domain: EAGVAQSPRYKIIEKRQSVAFWCNPISGHATLYWYQQILGQGPKLLIQFQNNGVVDDSQLPKDRFSAERLKGVDSTLKIQPAKLEDSAVYLCASSQLGETNEKLFFGSGTQLSVL.

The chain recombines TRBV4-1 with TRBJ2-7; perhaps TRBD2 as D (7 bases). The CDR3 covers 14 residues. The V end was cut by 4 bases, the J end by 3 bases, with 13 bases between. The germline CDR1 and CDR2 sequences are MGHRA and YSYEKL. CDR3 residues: CASSPWGGNYEQYF. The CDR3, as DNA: TGCGCCAGCAGCCCCTGGGGGGGCAACTACGAGCAGTACTTC.

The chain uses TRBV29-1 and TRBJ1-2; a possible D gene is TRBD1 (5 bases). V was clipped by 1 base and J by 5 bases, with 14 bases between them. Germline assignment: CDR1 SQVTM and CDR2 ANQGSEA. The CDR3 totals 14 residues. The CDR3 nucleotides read TGCAGCGTTGAAGGGCAGGGAAAGAGGTATGGCTACACCTTC. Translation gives CSVEGQGKRYGYTF.

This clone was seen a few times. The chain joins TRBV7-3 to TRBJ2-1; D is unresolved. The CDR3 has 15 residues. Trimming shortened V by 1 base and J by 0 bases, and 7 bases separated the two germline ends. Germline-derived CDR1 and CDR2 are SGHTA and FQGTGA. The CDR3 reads CASSLIPSSYNEQFF. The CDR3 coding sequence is TGTGCCAGCAGCTTAATCCCGAGCTCCTACAATGAGCAGTTCTTC.

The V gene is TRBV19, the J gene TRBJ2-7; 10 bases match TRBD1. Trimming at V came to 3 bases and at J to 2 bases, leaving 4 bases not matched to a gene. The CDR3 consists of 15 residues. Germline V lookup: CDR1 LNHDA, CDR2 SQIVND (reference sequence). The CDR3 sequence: CASSIRDRGAYEQYF. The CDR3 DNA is TGTGCCAGTAGTATTCGGGACAGGGGAGCCTACGAGCAGTACTTC.

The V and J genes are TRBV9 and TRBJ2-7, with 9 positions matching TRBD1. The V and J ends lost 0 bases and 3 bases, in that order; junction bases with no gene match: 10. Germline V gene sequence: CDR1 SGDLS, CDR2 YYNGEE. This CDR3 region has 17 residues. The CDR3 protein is CASSVGGGQGAYYEQYF. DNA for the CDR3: TGTGCCAGCAGCGTAGGCGGGGGACAGGGCGCCTACTACGAGCAGTACTTC.

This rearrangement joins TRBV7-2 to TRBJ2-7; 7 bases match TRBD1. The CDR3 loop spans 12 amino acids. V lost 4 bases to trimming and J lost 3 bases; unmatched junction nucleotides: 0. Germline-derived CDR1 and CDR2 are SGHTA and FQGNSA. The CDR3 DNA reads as TGTGCCAGCAGCTGGGACAGCTACGAGCAGTACTTC. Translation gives CASSWDSYEQYF.

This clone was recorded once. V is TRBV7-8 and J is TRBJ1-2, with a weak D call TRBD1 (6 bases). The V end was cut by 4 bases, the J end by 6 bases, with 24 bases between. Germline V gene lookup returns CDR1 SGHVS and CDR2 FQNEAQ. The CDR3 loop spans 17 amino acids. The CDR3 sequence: CASSSPGRGGLLNGYTF. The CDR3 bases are TGTGCCAGCAGCTCCCCGGGGAGGGGGGGGCTACTGAATGGCTACACCTTC.

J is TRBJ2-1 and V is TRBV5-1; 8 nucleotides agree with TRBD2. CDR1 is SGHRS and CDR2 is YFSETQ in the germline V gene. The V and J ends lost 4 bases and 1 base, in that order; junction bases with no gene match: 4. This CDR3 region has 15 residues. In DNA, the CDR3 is TGCGCCAGCAGCAACCGGGAGGGGTCCTACAATGAGCAGTTCTTC. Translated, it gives CASSNREGSYNEQFF.

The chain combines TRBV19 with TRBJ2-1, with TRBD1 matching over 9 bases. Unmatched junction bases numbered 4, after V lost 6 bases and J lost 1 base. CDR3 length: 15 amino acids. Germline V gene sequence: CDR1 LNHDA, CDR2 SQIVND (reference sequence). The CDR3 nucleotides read TGTGCCAGTAGGATACAGGGGGCATCCTACAATGAGCAGTTCTTC. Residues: CASRIQGASYNEQFF.

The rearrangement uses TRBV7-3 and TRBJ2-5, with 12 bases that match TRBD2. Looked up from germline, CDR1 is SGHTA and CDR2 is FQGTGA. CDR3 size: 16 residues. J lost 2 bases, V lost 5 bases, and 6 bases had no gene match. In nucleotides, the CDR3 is TGTGCCAGCAGCAAGGGGACTAGCGGGTCTCAAGAGACCCAGTACTTC. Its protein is CASSKGTSGSQETQYF.

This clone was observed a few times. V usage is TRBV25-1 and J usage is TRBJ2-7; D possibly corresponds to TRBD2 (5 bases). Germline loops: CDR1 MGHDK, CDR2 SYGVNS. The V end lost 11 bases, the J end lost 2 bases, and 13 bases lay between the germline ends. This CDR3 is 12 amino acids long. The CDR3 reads CAPPQRTYEQYV. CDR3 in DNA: TGTGCCCCACCCCAGCGGACCTACGAGCAGTACGTC.

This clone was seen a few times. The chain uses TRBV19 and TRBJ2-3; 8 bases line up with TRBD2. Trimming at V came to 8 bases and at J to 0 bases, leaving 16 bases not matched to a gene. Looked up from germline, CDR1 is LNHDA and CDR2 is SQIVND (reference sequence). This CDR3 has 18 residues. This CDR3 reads CASGPLTSGSLSTDTQYF. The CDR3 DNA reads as TGTGCCAGTGGGCCCCTCACTAGCGGCAGCCTTAGCACAGATACGCAGTATTTT.

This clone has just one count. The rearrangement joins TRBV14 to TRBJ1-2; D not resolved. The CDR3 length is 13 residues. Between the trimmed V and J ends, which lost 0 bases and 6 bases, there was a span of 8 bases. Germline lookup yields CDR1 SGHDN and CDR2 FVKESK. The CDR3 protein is CASSQDFGDGYTF. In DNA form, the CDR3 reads TGTGCCAGCAGCCAAGATTTCGGGGATGGCTACACCTTC.

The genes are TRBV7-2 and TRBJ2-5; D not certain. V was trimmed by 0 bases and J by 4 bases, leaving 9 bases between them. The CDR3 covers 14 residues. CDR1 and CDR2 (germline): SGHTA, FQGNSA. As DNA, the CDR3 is TGTGCCAGCAGCTTAGCTGGTCAGATAGAGACCCAGTACTTC. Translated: CASSLAGQIETQYF.

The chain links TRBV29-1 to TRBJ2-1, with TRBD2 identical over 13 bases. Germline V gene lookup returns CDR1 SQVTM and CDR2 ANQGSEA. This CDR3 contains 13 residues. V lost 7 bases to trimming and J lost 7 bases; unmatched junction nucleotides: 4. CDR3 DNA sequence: TGCAGCGCCCGGACTAGCGGGAGTAATGAGCAGTTCTTC. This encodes CSARTSGSNEQFF.

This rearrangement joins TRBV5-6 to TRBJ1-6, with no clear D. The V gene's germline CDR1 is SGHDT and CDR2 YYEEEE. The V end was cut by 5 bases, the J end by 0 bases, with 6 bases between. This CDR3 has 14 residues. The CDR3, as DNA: TGTGCCAGCAGTTGGAGCTCCTATAATTCACCCCTCCACTTT. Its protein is CASSWSSYNSPLHF.

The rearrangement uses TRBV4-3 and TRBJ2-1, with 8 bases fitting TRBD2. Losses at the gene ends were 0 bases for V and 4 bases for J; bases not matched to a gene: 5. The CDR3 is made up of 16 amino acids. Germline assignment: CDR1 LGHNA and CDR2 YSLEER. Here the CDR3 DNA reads TGCGCCAGCAGCCAAGATTCAGGGACTAGATACAATGAGCAGTTCTTC. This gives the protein CASSQDSGTRYNEQFF.

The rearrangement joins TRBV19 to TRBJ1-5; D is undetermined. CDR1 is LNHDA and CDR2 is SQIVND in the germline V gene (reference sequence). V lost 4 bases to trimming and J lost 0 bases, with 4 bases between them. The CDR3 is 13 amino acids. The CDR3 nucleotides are TGTGCCAGTAGTAAATATAGCAATCAGCCCCAGCATTTT. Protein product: CASSKYSNQPQHF. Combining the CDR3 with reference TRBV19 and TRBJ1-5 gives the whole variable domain DGGITQSPKYLFRKEGQNVTLSCEQNLNHDAMYWYRQDPGQGLRLIYYSQIVNDFQKGDIAEGYSVSREKKESFPLTVTSAQKNPTAFYLCASSKYSNQPQHFGDGTRLSIL.

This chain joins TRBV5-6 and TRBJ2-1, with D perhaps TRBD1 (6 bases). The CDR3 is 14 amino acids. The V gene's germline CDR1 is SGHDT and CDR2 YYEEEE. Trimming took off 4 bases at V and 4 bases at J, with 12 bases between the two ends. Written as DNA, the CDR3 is TGTGCCAGCAGCCCGGGACAAGTATACAATGAGCAGTTCTTC. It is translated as CASSPGQVYNEQFF.

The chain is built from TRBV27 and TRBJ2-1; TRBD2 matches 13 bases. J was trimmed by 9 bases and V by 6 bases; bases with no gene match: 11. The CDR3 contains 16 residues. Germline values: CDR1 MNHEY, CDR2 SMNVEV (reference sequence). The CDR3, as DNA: TGTGCCAGCAGGCTCCCCGGGACTAGCGGGACGGGTGAGCAGTTCTTC. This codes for CASRLPGTSGTGEQFF.

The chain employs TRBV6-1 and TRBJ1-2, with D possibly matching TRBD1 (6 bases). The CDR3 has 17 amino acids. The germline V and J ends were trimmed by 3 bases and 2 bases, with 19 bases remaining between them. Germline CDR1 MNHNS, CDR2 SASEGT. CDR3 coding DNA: TGTGCCAGCAGTGACACCTCCACCGACAGGTGGAACTATGGCTACACCTTC. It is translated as CASSDTSTDRWNYGYTF.

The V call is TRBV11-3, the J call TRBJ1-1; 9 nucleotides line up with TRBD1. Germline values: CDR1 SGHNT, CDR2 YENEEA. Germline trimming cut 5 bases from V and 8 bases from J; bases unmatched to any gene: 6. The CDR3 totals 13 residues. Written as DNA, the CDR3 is TGTGCCAGCAGCCCATACAGGGGGCGGGAAGCTTTCTTT. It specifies CASSPYRGREAFF.

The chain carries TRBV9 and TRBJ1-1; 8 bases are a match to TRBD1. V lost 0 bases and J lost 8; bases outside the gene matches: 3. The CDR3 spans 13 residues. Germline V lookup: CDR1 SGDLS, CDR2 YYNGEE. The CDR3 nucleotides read TGTGCCAGCAGCGTAGCAGGGGGCTTGGAAGCTTTCTTT. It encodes CASSVAGGLEAFF.

DNA of the CDR3: TGTGCCAGCCTATTTGTGGACCAAGAGACCCAGTACTTC. Translating gives CASLFVDQETQYF. The chain is built from TRBV2 and TRBJ2-5, with D unresolved. The germline V gene encodes CDR1 SNHLY and CDR2 FYNNEI. V was shortened by 8 bases and J by 0 bases, with 10 bases between the two germline ends. This CDR3 has 13 residues.

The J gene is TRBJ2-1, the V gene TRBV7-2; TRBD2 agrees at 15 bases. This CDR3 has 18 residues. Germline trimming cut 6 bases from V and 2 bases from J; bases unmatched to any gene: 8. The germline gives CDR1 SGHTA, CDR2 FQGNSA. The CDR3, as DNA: TGTGCCAGCAGTCAGCCGGGACTAGCGGGAGGCCCCTACAATGAGCAGTTCTTC. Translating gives CASSQPGLAGGPYNEQFF.